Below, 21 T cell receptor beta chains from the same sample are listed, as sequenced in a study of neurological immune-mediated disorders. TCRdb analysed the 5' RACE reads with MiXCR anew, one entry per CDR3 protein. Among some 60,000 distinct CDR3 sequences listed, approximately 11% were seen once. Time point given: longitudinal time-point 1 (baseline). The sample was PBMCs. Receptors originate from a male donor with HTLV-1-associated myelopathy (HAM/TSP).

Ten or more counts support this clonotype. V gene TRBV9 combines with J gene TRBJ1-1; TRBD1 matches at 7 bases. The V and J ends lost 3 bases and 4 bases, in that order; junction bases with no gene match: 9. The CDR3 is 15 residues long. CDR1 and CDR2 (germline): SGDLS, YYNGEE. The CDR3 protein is CASSGLTGVGTEAFF. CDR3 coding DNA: TGTGCCAGCAGCGGCCTAACAGGGGTTGGCACTGAAGCTTTCTTT.

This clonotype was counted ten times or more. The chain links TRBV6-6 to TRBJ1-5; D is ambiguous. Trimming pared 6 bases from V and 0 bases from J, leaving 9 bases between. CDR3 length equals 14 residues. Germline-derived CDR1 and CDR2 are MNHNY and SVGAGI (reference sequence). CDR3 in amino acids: CASSLAGSNQPQHF. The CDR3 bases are TGTGCCAGCAGCCTAGCGGGTAGCAATCAGCCCCAGCATTTT.

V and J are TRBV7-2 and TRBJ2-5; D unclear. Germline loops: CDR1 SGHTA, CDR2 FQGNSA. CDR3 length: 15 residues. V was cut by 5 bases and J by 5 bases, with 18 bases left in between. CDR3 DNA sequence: TGTGCCAGCAGCGCCCGGCCTCTAGTTGGGGAGACCCAGTACTTC. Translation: CASSARPLVGETQYF.

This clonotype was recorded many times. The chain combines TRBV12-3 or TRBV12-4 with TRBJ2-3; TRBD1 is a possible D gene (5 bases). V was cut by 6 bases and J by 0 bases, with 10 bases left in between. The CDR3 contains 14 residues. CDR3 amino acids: CASSRTPSTDTQYF. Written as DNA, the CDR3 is TGTGCCAGCAGCAGGACACCTAGCACAGATACGCAGTATTTT.

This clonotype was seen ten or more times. DNA of the CDR3: TGTGCCAGCAGCTACACAGCGGGGACGTCCTACAATGAGCAGTTCTTC. It is translated as CASSYTAGTSYNEQFF. The J gene is TRBJ2-1, the V gene TRBV11-2; 7 bases match TRBD2. This CDR3 spans 16 amino acids. J lost 1 base, V lost 4 bases, and 7 bases had no gene match. CDR1 and CDR2 (germline): SGHAT, FQNNGV.

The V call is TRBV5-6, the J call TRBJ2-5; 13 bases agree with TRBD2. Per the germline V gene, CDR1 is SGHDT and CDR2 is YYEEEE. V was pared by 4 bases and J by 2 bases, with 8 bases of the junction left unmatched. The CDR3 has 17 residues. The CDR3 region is CASSGGGTSGIQETQYF. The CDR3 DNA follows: TGTGCCAGCAGCGGGGGGGGGACTAGCGGGATTCAAGAGACCCAGTACTTC.

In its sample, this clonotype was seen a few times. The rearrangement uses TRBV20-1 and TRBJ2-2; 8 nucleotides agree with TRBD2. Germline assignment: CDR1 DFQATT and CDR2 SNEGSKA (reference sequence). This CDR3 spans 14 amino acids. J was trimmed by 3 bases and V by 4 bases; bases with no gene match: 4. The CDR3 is CSAKAGVYTGELFF. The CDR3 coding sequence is TGCAGTGCTAAAGCGGGGGTCTACACCGGGGAGCTGTTTTTT.

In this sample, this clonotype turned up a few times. CDR3 protein: CASSEGTGEDTQYF. CDR3 in DNA: TGCGCCAGCAGTGAAGGTACAGGGGAGGATACGCAGTATTTT. The chain combines TRBV5-1 with TRBJ2-3, with 7 bases identical to TRBD1. J gave up 6 bases and V 5 bases, and 9 bases lay outside the gene matches. The germline CDR1 and CDR2 sequences are SGHRS and YFSETQ. The CDR3 loop spans 14 amino acids.

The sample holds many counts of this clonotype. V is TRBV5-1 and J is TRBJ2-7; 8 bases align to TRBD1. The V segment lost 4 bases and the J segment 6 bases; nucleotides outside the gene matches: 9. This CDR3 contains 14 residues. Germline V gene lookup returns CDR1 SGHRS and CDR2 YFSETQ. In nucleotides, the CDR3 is TGCGCCAGCAGCCGGACAGGGTTTGTAAGCGAGCAGTACTTC. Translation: CASSRTGFVSEQYF.

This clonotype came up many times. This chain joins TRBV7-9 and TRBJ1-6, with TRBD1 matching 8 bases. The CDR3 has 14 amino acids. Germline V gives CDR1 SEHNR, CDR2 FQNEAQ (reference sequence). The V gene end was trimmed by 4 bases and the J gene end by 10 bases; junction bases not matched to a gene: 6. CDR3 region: CASSSQGAVSPLHF. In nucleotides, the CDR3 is TGTGCCAGCAGCTCTCAGGGGGCTGTGTCACCCCTCCACTTT.

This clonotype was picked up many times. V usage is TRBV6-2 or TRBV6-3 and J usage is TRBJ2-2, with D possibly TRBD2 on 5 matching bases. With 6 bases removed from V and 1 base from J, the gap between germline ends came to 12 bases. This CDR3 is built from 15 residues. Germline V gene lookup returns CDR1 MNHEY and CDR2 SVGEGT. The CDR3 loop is CASSTGRGNTGELFF. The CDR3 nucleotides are TGTGCCAGCAGCACCGGTCGGGGGAACACCGGGGAGCTGTTTTTT.

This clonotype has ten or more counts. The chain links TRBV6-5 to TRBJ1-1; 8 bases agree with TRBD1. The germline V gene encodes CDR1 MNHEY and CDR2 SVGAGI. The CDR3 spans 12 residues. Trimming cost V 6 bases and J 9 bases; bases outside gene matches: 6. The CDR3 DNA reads TGTGCCAGCAGCTCTGGGACAGGAAAAGCTTTCTTT. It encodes CASSSGTGKAFF.

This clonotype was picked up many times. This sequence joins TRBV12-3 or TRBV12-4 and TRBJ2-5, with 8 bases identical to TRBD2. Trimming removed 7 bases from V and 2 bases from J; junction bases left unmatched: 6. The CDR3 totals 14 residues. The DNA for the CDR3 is TGTGCCAGCACCTTTAGCGGGGCTCAAGAGACCCAGTACTTC. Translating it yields CASTFSGAQETQYF.

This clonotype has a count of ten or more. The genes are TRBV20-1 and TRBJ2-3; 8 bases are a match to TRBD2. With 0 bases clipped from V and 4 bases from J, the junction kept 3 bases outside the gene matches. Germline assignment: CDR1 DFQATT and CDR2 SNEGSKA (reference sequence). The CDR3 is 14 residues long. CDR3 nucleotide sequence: TGCAGTGCTAGAGATCTAGCGGGCGCAGATACGCAGTATTTT. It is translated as CSARDLAGADTQYF.

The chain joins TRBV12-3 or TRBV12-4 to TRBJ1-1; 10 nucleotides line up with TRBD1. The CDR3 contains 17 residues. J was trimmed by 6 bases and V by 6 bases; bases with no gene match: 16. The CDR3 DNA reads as TGTGCCAGCAGCTATAATATCGGGGGACAGGGGCGCGCTGAAGCTTTCTTT. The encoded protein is CASSYNIGGQGRAEAFF.

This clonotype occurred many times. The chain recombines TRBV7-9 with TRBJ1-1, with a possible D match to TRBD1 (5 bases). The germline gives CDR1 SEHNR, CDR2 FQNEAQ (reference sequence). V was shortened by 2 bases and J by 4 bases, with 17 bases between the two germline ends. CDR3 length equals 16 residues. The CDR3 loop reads CASSLSLAGTSTEAFF. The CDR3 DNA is TGTGCCAGCAGCTTAAGTTTGGCAGGGACGAGCACTGAAGCTTTCTTT.

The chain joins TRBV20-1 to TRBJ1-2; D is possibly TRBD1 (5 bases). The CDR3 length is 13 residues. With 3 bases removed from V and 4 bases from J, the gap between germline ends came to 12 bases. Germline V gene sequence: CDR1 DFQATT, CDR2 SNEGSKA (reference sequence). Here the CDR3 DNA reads TGCAGTGCTAGGTTTGGGCAGGGCTATGGCTACACCTTC. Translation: CSARFGQGYGYTF.

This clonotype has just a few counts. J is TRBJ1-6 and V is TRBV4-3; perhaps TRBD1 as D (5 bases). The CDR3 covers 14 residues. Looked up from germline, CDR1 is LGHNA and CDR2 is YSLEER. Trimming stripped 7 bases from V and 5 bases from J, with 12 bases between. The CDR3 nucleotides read TGCGCCAGCAACGGGGGACGGGATAATTCACCCCTCCACTTT. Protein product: CASNGGRDNSPLHF.

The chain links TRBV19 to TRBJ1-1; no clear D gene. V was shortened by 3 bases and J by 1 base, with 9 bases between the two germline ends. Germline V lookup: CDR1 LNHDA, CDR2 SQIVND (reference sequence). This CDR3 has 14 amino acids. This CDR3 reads CASSIGTANTEAFF. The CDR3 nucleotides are TGTGCCAGTAGTATCGGAACGGCGAACACTGAAGCTTTCTTT.

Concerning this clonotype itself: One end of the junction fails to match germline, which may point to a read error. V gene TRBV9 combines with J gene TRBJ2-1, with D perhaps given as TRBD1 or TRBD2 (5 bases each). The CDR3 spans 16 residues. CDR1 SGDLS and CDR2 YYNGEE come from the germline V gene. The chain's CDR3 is CASSVIAGGSYTEQFF. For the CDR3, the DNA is TGTGCCAGCAGCGTGATAGCTGGGGGATCTTACACTGAGCAGTTCTTC.

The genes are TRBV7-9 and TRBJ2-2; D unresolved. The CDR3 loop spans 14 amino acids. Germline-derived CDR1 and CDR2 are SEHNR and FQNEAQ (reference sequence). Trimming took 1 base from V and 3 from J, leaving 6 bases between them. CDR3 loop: CASSLVGYTGELFF. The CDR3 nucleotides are TGTGCCAGCAGCTTAGTCGGATACACCGGGGAGCTGTTTTTT.